The clone carrying this TCR beta chain was found a few times. Its antigen is unidentified. This record belongs to a study of cytomegalovirus exposure and HLA in healthy donors. General study findings and limits: Previously analyzed data showed that most TCR beta V segments were productive at a frequency of about 90% or about 30%. Rarity marked most TCR sequences, yet some public TCRs occurred in many donors.

60 Vbeta and 13 Jbeta primers were used in PCR. Libraries were prepared by immunoSEQ multiplex PCR; TCRdb keeps only in-frame clonotypes and omits some of them. This table holds approximately 190,000 clones, around 78% found once. Sequenced input: PBMCs. This TCR was recovered from a woman aged 25 to 45 in good health and CMV-seropositive.

CDR3 bases: TGTGCCAGTAGTCGGACAGGGGGATACTACGAGCAGTACTTC. Translating it yields CASSRTGGYYEQYF. V is TRBV19 and J is TRBJ2-7; the match to TRBD1 covers 10 bases. The V gene's germline CDR1 is LNHDA and CDR2 SQIVND (reference sequence). J gave up 3 bases and V 5 bases, and 4 bases lay outside the gene matches. This CDR3 is 14 amino acids long.